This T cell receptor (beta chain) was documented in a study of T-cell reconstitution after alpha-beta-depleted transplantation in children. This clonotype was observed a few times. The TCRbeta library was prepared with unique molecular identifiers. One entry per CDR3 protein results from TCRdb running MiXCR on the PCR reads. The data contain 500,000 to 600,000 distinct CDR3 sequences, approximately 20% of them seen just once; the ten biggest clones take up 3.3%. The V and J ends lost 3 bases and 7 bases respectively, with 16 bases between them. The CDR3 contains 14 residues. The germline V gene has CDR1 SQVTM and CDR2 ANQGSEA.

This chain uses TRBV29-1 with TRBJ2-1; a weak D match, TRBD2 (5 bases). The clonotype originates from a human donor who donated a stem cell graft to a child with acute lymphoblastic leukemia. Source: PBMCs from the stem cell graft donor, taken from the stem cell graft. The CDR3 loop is CSVEEAERSNEQFF. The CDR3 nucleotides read TGCAGCGTTGAGGAGGCGGAGAGGAGTAATGAGCAGTTCTTC.